This paragraph reports one TCR beta chain. No antigen is known for it. This CDR3 comprises 13 residues. The germline V gene has CDR1 LNHDA and CDR2 SQIVND (reference sequence). With 7 bases clipped from V and 4 bases from J, the junction kept 4 bases outside the gene matches. The data were produced by immunoSEQ multiplex PCR, yet TCRdb's version contains in-frame clones alone and is incomplete. The table includes more than 110,000 clones, approximately 94% detected once. The sample comes from a study of cytomegalovirus exposure and HLA in healthy donors. As for the study in general: According to later analysis, the same platform produced the approximately 130 validation and 666 first-cohort repertoires. Broader study findings: More than 150 TCR beta chains were listed as cytomegalovirus-associated.

The sequencing input was PBMCs. V is TRBV19 and J is TRBJ1-5; 7 nucleotides match TRBD1. This sequence originates from a man aged 18 to 30 in good health and CMV-seropositive. The DNA of the CDR3 is TGTGCCAGTACCGACAGGGTTAATCAGCCCCAGCATTTT. This sequence encodes CASTDRVNQPQHF.